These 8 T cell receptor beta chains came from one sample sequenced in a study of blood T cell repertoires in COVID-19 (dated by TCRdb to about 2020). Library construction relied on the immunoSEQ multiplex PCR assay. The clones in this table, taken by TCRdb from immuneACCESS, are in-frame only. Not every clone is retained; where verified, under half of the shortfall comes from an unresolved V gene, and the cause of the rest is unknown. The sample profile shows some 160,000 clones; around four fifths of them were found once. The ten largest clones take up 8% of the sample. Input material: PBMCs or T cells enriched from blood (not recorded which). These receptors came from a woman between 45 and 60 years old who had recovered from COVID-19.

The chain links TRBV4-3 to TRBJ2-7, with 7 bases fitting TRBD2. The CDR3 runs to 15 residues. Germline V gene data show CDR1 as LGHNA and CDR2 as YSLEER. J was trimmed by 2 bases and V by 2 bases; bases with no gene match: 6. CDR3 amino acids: CASSQSGTTTYEQYF. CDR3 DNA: TGCGCCAGCAGCCAATCGGGGACTACCACCTACGAGCAGTACTTC.

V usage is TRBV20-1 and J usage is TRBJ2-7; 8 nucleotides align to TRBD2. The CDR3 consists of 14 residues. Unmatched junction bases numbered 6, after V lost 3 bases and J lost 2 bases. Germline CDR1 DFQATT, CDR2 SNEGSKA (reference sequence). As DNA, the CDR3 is TGCAGTGCTAGTAGCGGGACACCCACCTACGAGCAGTACTTC. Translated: CSASSGTPTYEQYF.

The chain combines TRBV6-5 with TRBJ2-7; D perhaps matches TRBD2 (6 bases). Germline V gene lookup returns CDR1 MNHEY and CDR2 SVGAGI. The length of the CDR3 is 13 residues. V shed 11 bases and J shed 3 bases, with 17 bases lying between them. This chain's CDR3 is CAARRGFSYEQYF. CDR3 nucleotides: TGTGCCGCCCGGCGGGGCTTCAGCTACGAGCAGTACTTC.

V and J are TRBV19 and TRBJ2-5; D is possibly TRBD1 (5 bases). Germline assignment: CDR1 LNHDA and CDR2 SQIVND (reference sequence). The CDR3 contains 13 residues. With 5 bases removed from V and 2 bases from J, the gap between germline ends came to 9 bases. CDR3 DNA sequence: TGTGCCAGTAGTGTACAGGAACAAGAGACCCAGTACTTC. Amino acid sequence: CASSVQEQETQYF.

The chain's CDR3 is CASSFTGDAEAFF. CDR3 DNA: TGTGCCAGCTCTTTTACAGGGGATGCTGAAGCTTTCTTT. V and J are TRBV18 and TRBJ1-1; 7 bases agree with TRBD1. The junction had 7 bases not matched to a gene; V was cut back by 6 bases and J by 6 bases. Germline V lookup: CDR1 KGHSH, CDR2 LQKENI. The CDR3 is 13 amino acids.

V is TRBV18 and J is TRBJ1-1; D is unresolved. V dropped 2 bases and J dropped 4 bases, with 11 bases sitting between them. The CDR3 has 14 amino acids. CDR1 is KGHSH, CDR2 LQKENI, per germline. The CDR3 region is CASSPAYEVTEAFF. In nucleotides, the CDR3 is TGTGCCAGCTCACCAGCGTACGAGGTCACTGAAGCTTTCTTT. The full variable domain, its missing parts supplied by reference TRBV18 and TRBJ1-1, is NAGVMQNPRHLVRRRGQEARLRCSPMKGHSHVYWYRQLPEEGLKFMVYLQKENIIDESGMPKERFSAEFPKEGPSILRIQQVVRGDSAAYFCASSPAYEVTEAFFGQGTRLTVV.

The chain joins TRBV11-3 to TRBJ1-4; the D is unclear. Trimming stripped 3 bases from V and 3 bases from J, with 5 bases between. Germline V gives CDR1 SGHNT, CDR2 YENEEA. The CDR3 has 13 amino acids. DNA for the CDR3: TGTGCCAGCAGCTTGAGGTCTAATGAAAAACTGTTTTTT. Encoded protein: CASSLRSNEKLFF.

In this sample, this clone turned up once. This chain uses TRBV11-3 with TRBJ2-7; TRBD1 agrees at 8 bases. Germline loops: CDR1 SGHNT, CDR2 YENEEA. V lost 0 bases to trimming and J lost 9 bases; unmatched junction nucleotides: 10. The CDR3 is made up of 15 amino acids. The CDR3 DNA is TGTGCCAGCAGCTTAGATACACCCGACAGGGGCGGGCAGTACTTC. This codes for CASSLDTPDRGGQYF.